The present T cell receptor beta chain was sequenced within a study of CD4 T cells in relation to SARS-CoV-2 and coronaviruses. Profiling relied on immunoSEQ multiplex PCR, and the TCRdb table lists in-frame clones only, not all of them. The sample includes about 68,000 clones, just over 90% of them seen just once. The CDR3 extends over 14 amino acids. Trimming removed 3 bases from V and 0 bases from J, with 6 bases in between. Germline lookup yields CDR1 SGDLS and CDR2 YYNGEE. CD4+ T cells from unexposed donors were obtained before the COVID-19 pandemic (2011-2018). The V gene is TRBV9, the J gene TRBJ2-2, with no clear D. Sequenced input: naive CD4+ T cells from PBMCs. Stated subset: naive CD4+ T cells isolated by negative enrichment. This receptor was taken from a human donor in good health. CDR3 region: CASSASTNTGELFF. The CDR3 nucleotides read TGTGCCAGCAGCGCCAGCACGAACACCGGGGAGCTGTTTTTT. Based on the CDR3 plus reference TRBV9 and TRBJ2-2, the full variable domain is DSGVTQTPKHLITATGQRVTLRCSPRSGDLSVYWYQQSLDQGLQFLIQYYNGEERAKGNILERFSAQQFPDLHSELNLSSLELGDSALYFCASSASTNTGELFFGEGSRLTVL.